Shown below are 21 T cell receptor beta chains from a single sample sequenced in a study of blood T cell repertoires in COVID-19. Sequencing was performed with immunoSEQ multiplex PCR; in TCRdb, only in-frame clones are kept and a portion is missing. The sample holds approximately 96,000 clones, roughly 90% seen once. The sequencing input was peripheral blood. These receptors all stem from an elderly woman with acute or convalescent COVID-19.

The chain couples TRBV10-3 to TRBJ2-2, with TRBD1 identical over 9 bases. The CDR3 spans 16 residues. Germline CDR1 and CDR2: ENHRY and SYGVKD. The junction had 8 bases not matched to a gene; V was cut back by 4 bases and J by 5 bases. The CDR3 here is CAISAGTGLSTGELFF. The CDR3 region has the DNA TGTGCCATCAGTGCCGGGACAGGGCTCTCGACCGGGGAGCTGTTTTTT.

The genes are TRBV4-1 and TRBJ2-3; 7 bases agree with TRBD2. This CDR3 is 17 amino acids long. V lost 0 bases, J lost 7 bases, and 13 bases stayed unmatched. The germline V gene encodes CDR1 MGHRA and CDR2 YSYEKL. The CDR3 nucleotides read TGCGCCAGCAGCCAAGATGGAGGGACTAACGGGATATATACGCAGTATTTT. Protein: CASSQDGGTNGIYTQYF.

The chain joins TRBV9 to TRBJ2-7, with 10 bases that match TRBD2. CDR1 and CDR2 (germline): SGDLS, YYNGEE. V shed 0 bases and J 8 bases; nucleotides not matched to a gene: 11. This CDR3 spans 16 amino acids. The CDR3 DNA reads TGTGCCAGCAGCGTAGGGGCTAGCGGGAGCCCAATCAAGCAGTACTTC. Amino acids: CASSVGASGSPIKQYF.

This clone was counted once. This sequence joins TRBV27 and TRBJ2-5; D might be TRBD2 (7 bases). This CDR3 is 14 amino acids long. CDR1 and CDR2 from the germline V gene are MNHEY and SMNVEV (reference sequence). V was cut by 4 bases and J by 5 bases, with 14 bases left in between. DNA of the CDR3: TGTGCCAGCAGTTACGGCGGGGGCGCGGAGACCCAGTACTTC. Its protein is CASSYGGGAETQYF.

The J gene is TRBJ1-1, the V gene TRBV4-3; D is possibly TRBD1 (6 bases). Germline V CDR1 and CDR2: LGHNA, YSLEER. The CDR3 is made up of 14 amino acids. V was cut by 3 bases and J by 4 bases, with 12 bases left in between. The CDR3 is CASSHEDRSTEAFF. CDR3 in DNA: TGCGCCAGCAGCCACGAAGACAGGTCCACTGAAGCTTTCTTT.

This chain joins TRBV6-2 or TRBV6-3 and TRBJ1-2; D is ambiguous. The CDR3 has 11 amino acids. The V and J ends lost 6 bases and 8 bases respectively, with 10 bases between them. Per germline, CDR1 MNHEY and CDR2 SVGEGT. CDR3 bases: TGTGCCAGCAGCGCCCCCCAGGGCTACACCTTC. This sequence encodes CASSAPQGYTF.

J is TRBJ2-5 and V is TRBV6-5; D may be TRBD2 (6 bases). Germline-derived CDR1 and CDR2 are MNHEY and SVGAGI. V dropped 7 bases and J dropped 1 base, with 10 bases sitting between them. CDR3 size: 13 residues. The CDR3 region has the DNA TGTGCCAGCACCCGCGGGACCCAAGAGACCCAGTACTTC. Protein: CASTRGTQETQYF.

The chain carries TRBV28 and TRBJ2-3; no clear D. Germline assignment: CDR1 MDHEN and CDR2 SYDVKM. The germline V and J ends were trimmed by 2 bases and 0 bases, with 9 bases remaining between them. The length of the CDR3 is 15 residues. DNA of the CDR3: TGTGCCAGCAGTTTACCTTATCCTAGCACAGATACGCAGTATTTT. Its protein is CASSLPYPSTDTQYF.

The chain carries TRBV6-1 and TRBJ2-4, with a weak D call TRBD2 (6 bases). The CDR3 sequence is 13 residues long. Looked up from germline, CDR1 is MNHNS and CDR2 is SASEGT. With 2 bases removed from V and 9 bases from J, the gap between germline ends came to 11 bases. The CDR3 loop reads CASSELGGSIQYF. CDR3 coding DNA: TGTGCCAGCAGTGAATTGGGGGGAAGCATTCAGTACTTC.

The chain recombines TRBV11-2 with TRBJ1-3; possible D gene TRBD1, 6 bases. CDR3 length: 18 residues. V gave up 2 bases and J gave up 2 bases, with 19 bases separating them. Germline V gene data show CDR1 as SGHAT and CDR2 as FQNNGV. Here the CDR3 reads CASSLYAWDTIAGNTIYF. The DNA of the CDR3 is TGTGCCAGCAGCTTATATGCCTGGGACACAATCGCTGGAAACACCATATATTTT. The variable domain in full, completed from reference TRBV11-2 and TRBJ1-3, reads EAGVAQSPRYKIIEKRQSVAFWCNPISGHATLYWYQQILGQGPKLLIQFQNNGVVDDSQLPKDRFSAERLKGVDSTLKIQPAKLEDSAVYLCASSLYAWDTIAGNTIYFGEGSWLTVV.

The gene calls are TRBV29-1 and TRBJ2-7; D perhaps matches TRBD2 (5 bases). The V end was cut by 4 bases, the J end by 6 bases, with 10 bases between. The CDR3 covers 11 residues. Germline assignment: CDR1 SQVTM and CDR2 ANQGSEA. The CDR3 nucleotides read TGCAGCGTTGGGTCCGGGGTCGAGCAGTACTTC. This gives the protein CSVGSGVEQYF.

Note on this clone: Other DNA variants within this sample encode the same CDR3. The rearrangement links TRBV7-2 to TRBJ1-1; D ambiguous. Trimming removed 2 bases from V and 2 bases from J, with 6 bases in between. In germline, CDR1 is SGHTA, CDR2 FQGNSA. The CDR3 is 13 amino acids. Here the CDR3 DNA reads TGTGCCAGCAGCTTATCAGTAAACACTGAAGCTTTCTTT. Translating it yields CASSLSVNTEAFF.

The rearrangement links TRBV5-1 to TRBJ1-6, with D tentatively TRBD1 (6 bases). Trimming removed 5 bases from V and 9 bases from J, with 21 bases in between. Germline CDR1 and CDR2: SGHRS and YFSETQ. This CDR3 is built from 16 residues. The CDR3 reads CASRHSVGQGGSPLHF. The CDR3 DNA sequence: TGCGCCAGCAGACACTCCGTGGGACAAGGCGGTTCACCCCTCCACTTT.

Written as DNA, the CDR3 is TGTGCCAGCAGTTCTTCCACAGGGTACTATAATTCACCCCTCCACTTT. Translating it yields CASSSSTGYYNSPLHF. The rearrangement joins TRBV28 to TRBJ1-6; tentatively, D is TRBD1 (6 bases). Germline V gives CDR1 MDHEN, CDR2 SYDVKM. The V end was cut by 4 bases, the J end by 3 bases, with 13 bases between. This CDR3 comprises 16 residues.

The chain links TRBV19 to TRBJ2-1, with 10 bases lining up with TRBD2. This CDR3 has 16 amino acids. Germline V lookup: CDR1 LNHDA, CDR2 SQIVND (reference sequence). The V segment lost 5 bases and the J segment 4 bases; nucleotides outside the gene matches: 8. The DNA of the CDR3 is TGTGCCAGTAGTTTGGCTAGCGGGGGCTATTACAATGAGCAGTTCTTC. Translation: CASSLASGGYYNEQFF.

The table lists this clone with a count of one. The chain joins TRBV24-1 to TRBJ2-2; D not certain. The ends were cut back, 6 bases at V and 0 bases at J, with 10 bases in the middle. Germline V gives CDR1 KGHDR, CDR2 SFDVKD. The CDR3 covers 15 residues. The CDR3 DNA reads as TGTGCCACCAGTTCTAACAGCCCGAACACCGGGGAGCTGTTTTTT. This translates into CATSSNSPNTGELFF.

The chain couples TRBV7-8 to TRBJ1-1; 7 nucleotides align to TRBD1. The germline V gene encodes CDR1 SGHVS and CDR2 FQNEAQ. This CDR3 is 14 amino acids long. The junction had 5 bases not matched to a gene; V was cut back by 6 bases and J by 1 base. The CDR3 loop reads CASRVDRANTEAFF. The CDR3 DNA is TGTGCCAGCAGAGTCGACAGGGCGAACACTGAAGCTTTCTTT.

The chain couples TRBV18 to TRBJ1-4; D possibly corresponds to TRBD1 (6 bases). The CDR3 extends over 16 amino acids. Germline V gene data show CDR1 as KGHSH and CDR2 as LQKENI. The ends were cut back, 3 bases at V and 2 bases at J, with 13 bases in the middle. This CDR3 is CASSPFTRGTNEKLFF. The DNA of the CDR3 is TGTGCCAGCTCACCGTTTACGAGGGGGACTAATGAAAAACTGTTTTTT.

This clone appeared once. V is TRBV5-1 and J is TRBJ2-7, with TRBD2 matching over 11 bases. CDR1 and CDR2 (germline): SGHRS, YFSETQ. V trimming: 0 bases; J trimming: 1 base; junction bases outside the gene matches: 0. The CDR3 contains 15 residues. The CDR3 nucleotides are TGCGCCAGCAGCTTGGGGACTAGCGGGTCCTACGAGCAGTACTTC. Translation: CASSLGTSGSYEQYF.

The CDR3 loop reads CASSLFGGTEAFF. The CDR3 region has the DNA TGTGCCAGCAGTTTATTTGGAGGTACTGAAGCTTTCTTT. V is TRBV12-3 or TRBV12-4 and J is TRBJ1-1; D is ambiguous. V lost 2 bases and J 5 bases, leaving 9 bases between the germline ends. This CDR3 is 13 amino acids long.

The chain joins TRBV3-1 (or the pseudogene TRBV3-2) to TRBJ2-3; possible D gene TRBD2, 6 bases. CDR3 length: 16 residues. V was pared by 7 bases and J by 9 bases, with 26 bases between. In germline, CDR1 is LGHDT, CDR2 YNNKEL (reference sequence). Here the CDR3 reads CASTPGLQSSPGTQYF. CDR3 DNA sequence: TGTGCCAGCACTCCCGGACTACAAAGTTCCCCGGGGACGCAGTATTTT.